Following are 14 T cell receptor beta chains from one sample sequenced in a study of beta chain features in type 1 diabetes. Study-wide findings and caveats: In all four CD4+ subsets, TCRB CDR3 length was significantly, moderately reduced in type 1 diabetes.

No antigens are known for them. As every portion of the isolated RNA was reverse transcribed, the sequencing read expressed TCRB transcripts. TCRdb's table, derived via immunoSEQ multiplex PCR, lists solely in-frame clones and lacks some. The sample includes 140,000 or so clones, about 13% of them seen just once. Sequenced: central memory CD4+ T cells from blood. All receptors come from a man aged 18-30 years with type 1 diabetes.

The J gene is TRBJ2-2, the V gene TRBV7-7; 10 positions match TRBD1. The V segment lost 10 bases and the J segment 3 bases; nucleotides outside the gene matches: 5. This CDR3 region has 14 residues. Germline V gene lookup returns CDR1 SSHAT and CDR2 FNYEAQ (reference sequence). The CDR3 here is CATAGQGYTGELFF. Written as DNA, the CDR3 is TGTGCCACTGCGGGACAGGGGTACACCGGGGAGCTGTTTTTT.

This clone was recorded a few times. The CDR3 is CASSRDRGSILHF. DNA of the CDR3: TGTGCCAGCAGCCGGGACAGGGGTAGCATCCTCCACTTT. The genes are TRBV2 and TRBJ1-6, with 10 bases matching TRBD1. CDR3 length equals 13 residues. CDR1 is SNHLY, CDR2 FYNNEI, per germline. Trimming cost V 6 bases and J 15 bases; bases outside gene matches: 8. The whole variable domain, filled in from reference TRBV2 and TRBJ1-6, reads EPEVTQTPSHQVTQMGQEVILRCVPISNHLYFYWYRQILGQKVEFLVSFYNNEISEKSEIFDDQFSVERPDGSNFTLKIRSTKLEDSAMYFCASSRDRGSILHFGNGTRLTVT.

The V gene is TRBV5-1, the J gene TRBJ1-2; D unresolved. Per the germline V gene, CDR1 is SGHRS and CDR2 is YFSETQ. The CDR3 covers 14 residues. Trimming stripped 4 bases from V and 4 bases from J, with 14 bases between. CDR3: CASSTFTNPYGYTF. CDR3 DNA: TGCGCCAGCAGCACCTTTACAAATCCCTATGGCTACACCTTC.

DNA for the CDR3: TGTGCCAGCTCACCACCAAGCTCGGGCAGACGACCTTATGGCTACACCTTC. The encoded protein is CASSPPSSGRRPYGYTF. The V and J genes are TRBV18 and TRBJ1-2; D not resolved. The CDR3 has 17 amino acids. Germline lookup yields CDR1 KGHSH and CDR2 LQKENI. V lost 0 bases and J 5 bases, leaving 19 bases between the germline ends.

This clone was detected ten times or more. V is TRBV6-6 and J is TRBJ2-7; 8 bases are shared with TRBD1. This CDR3 is built from 14 residues. CDR1 and CDR2 (germline): MNHNY, SVGAGI (reference sequence). V lost 7 bases and J lost 7; bases outside the gene matches: 12. CDR3 coding DNA: TGTGCCAGCATCACCTCGGACAGGGCTATGGAGCAGTACTTC. Translation gives CASITSDRAMEQYF.

This chain connects TRBV19 to TRBJ2-5; the D gene is possibly TRBD1 (6 bases). The CDR3 covers 14 residues. Trimming took off 3 bases at V and 5 bases at J, with 13 bases between the two ends. Germline V CDR1 and CDR2: LNHDA, SQIVND (reference sequence). The CDR3 here is CASSIVGGGETQYF. The CDR3 nucleotides read TGTGCCAGTAGTATTGTTGGGGGCGGTGAGACCCAGTACTTC.

In its sample, this clone was seen a few times. The chain combines TRBV29-1 with TRBJ1-1, with TRBD1 matching over 8 bases. Trimming at V came to 6 bases and at J to 10 bases, leaving 7 bases not matched to a gene. CDR3 size: 11 residues. Germline assignment: CDR1 SQVTM and CDR2 ANQGSEA. As DNA, the CDR3 is TGCAGCGTAGAGGCCGGGACAGGAGCTTTCTTT. It specifies CSVEAGTGAFF.

V gene TRBV2 combines with J gene TRBJ1-1; D possibly corresponds to TRBD1 (6 bases). This CDR3 comprises 14 residues. CDR1 and CDR2 (germline): SNHLY, FYNNEI. V lost 8 bases to trimming and J lost 1 base, with 14 bases between them. The chain's CDR3 is CASSLGGENTEAFF. CDR3 DNA: TGTGCCAGCTCCTTAGGGGGGGAGAACACTGAAGCTTTCTTT.

This clone was recorded once. The gene calls are TRBV7-2 and TRBJ1-2, with D unclear. Germline V gene sequence: CDR1 SGHTA, CDR2 FQGNSA. Trimming removed 0 bases from V and 8 bases from J, with 10 bases in between. The CDR3 has 13 residues. Here the CDR3 DNA reads TGTGCCAGCAGCTTAGCGCTCGGAAGGGGCTACACCTTC. Amino acid sequence: CASSLALGRGYTF.

J is TRBJ2-7 and V is TRBV5-1; D is possibly TRBD2 (6 bases). The V end was cut by 5 bases, the J end by 4 bases, with 13 bases between. Germline assignment: CDR1 SGHRS and CDR2 YFSETQ. The CDR3 is made up of 13 amino acids. CDR3 in amino acids: CASRTVGGYEQYF. The CDR3 DNA is TGCGCCAGCAGAACAGTTGGGGGGTACGAGCAGTACTTC. Complete variable domain (other parts from reference TRBV5-1 and TRBJ2-7): KAGVTQTPRYLIKTRGQQVTLSCSPISGHRSVSWYQQTPGQGLQFLFEYFSETQRNKGNFPGRFSGRQFSNSRSEMNVSTLELGDSALYLCASRTVGGYEQYFGPGTRLTVT.

The V gene is TRBV29-1, the J gene TRBJ2-3; D is undetermined. V was trimmed by 4 bases and J by 4 bases, leaving 9 bases between them. The CDR3 has 12 residues. Germline loops: CDR1 SQVTM, CDR2 ANQGSEA. Here the CDR3 reads CSVGVLADTQYF. The CDR3 coding sequence is TGCAGCGTTGGGGTTCTGGCAGATACGCAGTATTTT.

This chain joins TRBV28 and TRBJ1-2, with D tentatively TRBD1 (5 bases). V lost 4 bases and J 8 bases, leaving 17 bases between the germline ends. CDR1 is MDHEN and CDR2 is SYDVKM in the germline V gene. The CDR3 runs to 14 residues. The DNA of the CDR3 is TGTGCCAGCAGTTCCGCCGGGGGGTCGCGGGGCTACACCTTC. Its translation: CASSSAGGSRGYTF.

The CDR3, as DNA: TGTGCCAGCAGCGTAGGTGGGACAGCTCAAAGCGTCCTGACTTTC. As protein: CASSVGGTAQSVLTF. The gene calls are TRBV9 and TRBJ2-6, with 7 bases lining up with TRBD1. Germline V CDR1 and CDR2: SGDLS, YYNGEE. This CDR3 has 15 amino acids. V lost 0 bases to trimming and J lost 12 bases; unmatched junction nucleotides: 9.

The rearrangement links TRBV4-1 to TRBJ1-1; possibly TRBD1 for D (6 bases). The CDR3 contains 14 residues. Trimming left V 2 bases short and J 7 bases short, with 14 bases between. Looked up from germline, CDR1 is MGHRA and CDR2 is YSYEKL. This CDR3 is CASSQSTLGGEAFF. DNA of the CDR3: TGCGCCAGCAGCCAAAGTACCCTAGGGGGTGAAGCTTTCTTT.